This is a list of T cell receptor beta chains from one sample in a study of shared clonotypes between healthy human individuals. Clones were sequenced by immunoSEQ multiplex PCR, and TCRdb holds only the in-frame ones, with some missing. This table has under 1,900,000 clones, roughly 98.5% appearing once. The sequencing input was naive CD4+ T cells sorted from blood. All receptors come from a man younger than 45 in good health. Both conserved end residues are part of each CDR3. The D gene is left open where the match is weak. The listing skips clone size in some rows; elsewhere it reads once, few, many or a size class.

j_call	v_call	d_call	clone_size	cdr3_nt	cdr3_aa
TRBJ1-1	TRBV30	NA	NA	TGTGCCTGGAGTGTACGTAAAGCCAACACTGAAGCTTTCTTT	CAWSVRKANTEAFF
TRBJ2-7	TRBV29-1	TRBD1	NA	TGCAGCGTTGCTCCAGGGGGCTACGAGCAGTACTTC	CSVAPGGYEQYF
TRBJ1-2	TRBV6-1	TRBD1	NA	TGTGCCAGCCGGTCTCAGGGGGTAACTGGCTACACCTTC	CASRSQGVTGYTF
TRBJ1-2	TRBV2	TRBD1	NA	TGTGCCAGCAGTGCAGGGGGTAACTATGGCTACACCTTC	CASSAGGNYGYTF
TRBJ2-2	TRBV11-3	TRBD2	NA	TGTGCCAGCAGCAGGACTAGCGGGAGTGGAACCGGGGAGCTGTTTTTT	CASSRTSGSGTGELFF
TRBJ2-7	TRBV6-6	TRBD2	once	TGTGCCAGCAGTTTGCAGCTAGCGGGAACCGGGGACGAGCAGTACTTC	CASSLQLAGTGDEQYF
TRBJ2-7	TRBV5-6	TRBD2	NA	TGTGCCAGCAGCTTGACTAGCGGGATAGGCGAGCAGTACTTC	CASSLTSGIGEQYF
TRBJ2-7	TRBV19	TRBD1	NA	TGTGCCAGTAGTATTGGGACAGGGTCTTACGAGCAGTACTTC	CASSIGTGSYEQYF
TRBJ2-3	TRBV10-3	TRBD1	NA	TGTGCCAACTCGCCGGGACAGGGTAACACAGATACGCAGTATTTT	CANSPGQGNTDTQYF
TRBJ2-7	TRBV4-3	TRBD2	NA	TGCGCCAGCGGGACTAGCGGGGCGAAGCGGGAGCAGTACTTC	CASGTSGAKREQYF
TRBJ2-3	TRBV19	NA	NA	TGTGCCAGTAGTATCGTACCCAATACGCAGTATTTT	CASSIVPNTQYF
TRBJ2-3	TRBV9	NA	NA	TGTGCCAGCAGCGTATCAGCCGCGGGACTCACAGATACGCAGTATTTT	CASSVSAAGLTDTQYF
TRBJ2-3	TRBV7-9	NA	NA	TGTGCCAGCAGCTCCGTAGTGGATACGCAGTATTTT	CASSSVVDTQYF
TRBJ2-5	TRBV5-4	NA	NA	TGTGCCAGCAGCTTGCTAGGGACGAGAGAGACCCAGTACTTC	CASSLLGTRETQYF
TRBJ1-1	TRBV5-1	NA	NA	TGCGCCAGCACCCCGGACGGCTGGGGGGTGCCGAACACTGAAGCTTTCTTT	CASTPDGWGVPNTEAFF
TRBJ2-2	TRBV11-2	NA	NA	TGTGCCAGCAGCTTAGAGATTCCCACCGGGGAGCTGTTTTTT	CASSLEIPTGELFF
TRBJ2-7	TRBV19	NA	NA	TGTGCCAGTAGTATATATCCCTCCTACGAGCAGTACTTC	CASSIYPSYEQYF
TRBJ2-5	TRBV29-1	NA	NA	TGCAGCGTTGTCCTGCCAGGGGGAGGGGAGACCCAGTACTTC	CSVVLPGGGETQYF
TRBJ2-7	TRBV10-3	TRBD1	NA	TGTGCCATCCTACAGGGGTTGGGGAACGAGCAGTACTTC	CAILQGLGNEQYF
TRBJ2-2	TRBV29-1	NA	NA	TGCAGCTCAGGAATCGGGTCCGGGGAGCTGTTTTTT	CSSGIGSGELFF
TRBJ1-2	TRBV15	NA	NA	TGTGCCACCAGCAGAGATGATGGCTACACCTTC	CATSRDDGYTF
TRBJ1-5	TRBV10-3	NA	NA	TGTGCCAGCCAAGGGGAGGGAGGGGCGCTTAGTCAGCCCCAGCATTTT	CASQGEGGALSQPQHF